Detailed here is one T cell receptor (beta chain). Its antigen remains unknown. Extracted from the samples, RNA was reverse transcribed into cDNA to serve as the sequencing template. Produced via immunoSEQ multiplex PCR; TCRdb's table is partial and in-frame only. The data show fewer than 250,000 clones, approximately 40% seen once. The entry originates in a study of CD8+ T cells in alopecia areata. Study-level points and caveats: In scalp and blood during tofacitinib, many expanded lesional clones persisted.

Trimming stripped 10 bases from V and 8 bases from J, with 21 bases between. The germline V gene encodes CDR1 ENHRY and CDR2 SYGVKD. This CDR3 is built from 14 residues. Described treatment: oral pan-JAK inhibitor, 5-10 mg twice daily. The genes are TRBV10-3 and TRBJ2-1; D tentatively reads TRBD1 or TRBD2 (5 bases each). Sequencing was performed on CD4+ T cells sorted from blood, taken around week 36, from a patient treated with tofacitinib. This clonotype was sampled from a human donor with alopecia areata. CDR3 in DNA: TGTGCCACCCTGGACGCCTCAAGGGACGATGAGCAGTTCTTC. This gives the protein CATLDASRDDEQFF.